Below, one T cell receptor beta chain is given with its context. Its specificity is unknown. The junction departs from germline at one end; a sequencing error may be responsible. Germline values: CDR1 SGHAT, CDR2 FQNNGV. There are 14 residues in the CDR3. This entry belongs to a study of neurological immune-mediated disorders. Findings and limits, study-wide: The greatest TCR clonal expansion occurred in HTLV-1-associated myelopathy and the least in multiple sclerosis, which fell below healthy controls.

Using its own MiXCR run on the 5' RACE reads, TCRdb lists one record per CDR3 protein. Among about 22,000 distinct CDR3 sequences, more than 9% were seen once, and the ten largest hold roughly 22%. The chain joins TRBV11-2 to TRBJ2-3; maybe TRBD2 (5 bases). Sequencing was done on a sample of PBMCs. The clonotype was recovered from a woman aged 55-70 years with HTLV-1-associated myelopathy (HAM/TSP). The CDR3 DNA follows: TGTGCCAGCAACTTAAATCGACTAACAGATACGCAGTATTTT. Its protein is CASNLNRLTDTQYF. The variable domain in full, completed from reference TRBV11-2 and TRBJ2-3, reads EAGVAQSPRYKIIEKRQSVAFWCNPISGHATLYWYQQILGQGPKLLIQFQNNGVVDDSQLPKDRFSAERLKGVDSTLKIQPAKLEDSAVYLCASNLNRLTDTQYFGPGTRLTVL.